The 9 T cell receptor beta chains listed next were all sequenced from one sample in a study of graft-versus-host responses after intestinal transplantation. Assay: immunoSEQ multiplex PCR; the TCRdb copy retains only in-frame clones and omits some. The sample holds around 67,000 clones; about 80% are singletons and the top ten take roughly 0.4%. Their antigens are not known. The sample in question was unstimulated CD4+ T cells sorted from spleen or lymph node cells, obtained before transplant. The receptors were gathered from a human donor who was the organ donor for an intestinal transplant.

The rearrangement uses TRBV12-5 and TRBJ2-1; 11 nucleotides line up with TRBD1. This CDR3 comprises 18 residues. Germline CDR1 LGHNT, CDR2 FRNRAP. The J segment lost 3 bases and the V segment lost 0 bases, leaving 7 bases of the junction unmatched. The CDR3 region has the DNA TGTGCTAGTGGTTTGGTAGCCGGGACAGGGGGACTCTACAATGAGCAGTTCTTC. Translated, it gives CASGLVAGTGGLYNEQFF.

This clone appeared a few times. The rearrangement uses TRBV28 and TRBJ1-2; D gene uncertain. The germline CDR1 and CDR2 sequences are MDHEN and SYDVKM. The CDR3 contains 14 residues. V gave up 1 base and J gave up 7 bases, with 13 bases separating them. The CDR3 coding sequence is TGTGCCAGCAGTTTATCGGGGTTACTTGGTGGCTACACCTTC. As protein: CASSLSGLLGGYTF.

This chain connects TRBV28 to TRBJ1-6, with 9 bases matching TRBD1. The CDR3 covers 17 residues. Germline V lookup: CDR1 MDHEN, CDR2 SYDVKM. V lost 4 bases, J lost 10 bases, and 14 bases stayed unmatched. The CDR3 DNA sequence: TGTGCCAGCAGTTCCCACGGTGACAGGGGGAACGTGTCACCCCTCCACTTT. Protein product: CASSSHGDRGNVSPLHF.

The rearrangement links TRBV15 to TRBJ1-5; D uncertain. The CDR3 spans 13 residues. CDR1 and CDR2 (germline): LNHNV, YYDKDF (reference sequence). V was clipped by 1 base and J by 3 bases, with 4 bases between them. Here the CDR3 DNA reads TGTGCCACCAGCAGAGCCAACAATCAGCCCCAGCATTTT. Its translation is CATSRANNQPQHF.

The chain joins TRBV30 to TRBJ1-5, with 8 bases aligning to TRBD1. Germline values: CDR1 GTSNPN, CDR2 SVGIG (reference sequence). The CDR3 is made up of 14 amino acids. V lost 4 bases to trimming and J lost 4 bases; unmatched junction nucleotides: 6. Written as DNA, the CDR3 is TGTGCCTGGAAACCGTACAGGGGGAATCAGCCCCAGCATTTT. Protein product: CAWKPYRGNQPQHF.

This clone was seen only once. This chain joins TRBV6-5 and TRBJ1-4; 7 nucleotides align to TRBD1. Germline V lookup: CDR1 MNHEY, CDR2 SVGAGI. V lost 6 bases and J lost 7; bases outside the gene matches: 11. The CDR3 spans 15 residues. CDR3 in amino acids: CASRPTEGAFEKLFF. CDR3 nucleotide sequence: TGTGCCAGCAGACCGACAGAGGGGGCTTTTGAAAAACTGTTTTTT.

The J gene is TRBJ1-5, the V gene TRBV16; possible D gene TRBD1, 6 bases. CDR1 is KGHSY, CDR2 FQNENV, per germline. The V end was cut by 5 bases, the J end by 1 base, with 9 bases between. The length of the CDR3 is 14 residues. The CDR3 nucleotides are TGTGCCAGCAGCGCTCAGGGGAGCAATCAGCCCCAGCATTTT. Encoded protein: CASSAQGSNQPQHF.

V and J are TRBV10-3 and TRBJ1-6, with D possibly matching TRBD1 (6 bases). There are 17 residues in the CDR3. The V gene lost 3 bases and the J gene lost 9 bases, with 21 bases spanning the gap. Germline loops: CDR1 ENHRY, CDR2 SYGVKD. The CDR3 sequence: CAISDSVGGGAGSPLHF. In DNA, the CDR3 is TGTGCCATCAGTGACTCAGTAGGGGGGGGCGCGGGTTCACCCCTCCACTTT.

This clone has a handful of counts. V is TRBV19 and J is TRBJ1-5; perhaps TRBD1 as D (5 bases). Germline-derived CDR1 and CDR2 are LNHDA and SQIVND (reference sequence). The CDR3 consists of 14 residues. V lost 5 bases and J lost 6, with 14 bases in between. This CDR3 is CASSGGARGQPQHF. The CDR3 DNA sequence: TGTGCCAGTAGTGGAGGGGCGCGGGGTCAGCCCCAGCATTTT.